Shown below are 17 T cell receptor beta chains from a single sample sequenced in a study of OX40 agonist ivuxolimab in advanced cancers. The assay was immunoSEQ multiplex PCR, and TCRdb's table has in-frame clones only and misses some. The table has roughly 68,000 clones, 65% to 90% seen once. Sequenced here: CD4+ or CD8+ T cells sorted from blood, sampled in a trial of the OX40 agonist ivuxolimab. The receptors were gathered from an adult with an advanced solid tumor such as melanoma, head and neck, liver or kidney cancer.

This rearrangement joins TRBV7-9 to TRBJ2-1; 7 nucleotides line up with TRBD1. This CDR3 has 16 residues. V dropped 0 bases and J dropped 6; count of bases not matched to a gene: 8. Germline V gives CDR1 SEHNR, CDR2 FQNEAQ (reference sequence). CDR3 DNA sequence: TGTGCCAGCAGCTTAGCTCCTAGACGACAGGGCAATGAGCAGTTCTTC. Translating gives CASSLAPRRQGNEQFF.

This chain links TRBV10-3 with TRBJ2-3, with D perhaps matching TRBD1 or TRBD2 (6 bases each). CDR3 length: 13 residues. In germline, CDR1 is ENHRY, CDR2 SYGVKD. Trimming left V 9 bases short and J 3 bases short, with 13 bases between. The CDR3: CAIQKGGTDTQYF. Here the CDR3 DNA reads TGTGCCATTCAAAAGGGGGGAACAGATACGCAGTATTTT.

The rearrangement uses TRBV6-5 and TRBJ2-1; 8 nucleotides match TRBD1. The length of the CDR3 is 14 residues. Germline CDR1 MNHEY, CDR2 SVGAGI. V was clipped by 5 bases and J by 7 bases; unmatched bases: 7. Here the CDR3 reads CASSETGAGNEQFF. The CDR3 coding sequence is TGTGCCAGCAGTGAGACAGGGGCGGGGAATGAGCAGTTCTTC.

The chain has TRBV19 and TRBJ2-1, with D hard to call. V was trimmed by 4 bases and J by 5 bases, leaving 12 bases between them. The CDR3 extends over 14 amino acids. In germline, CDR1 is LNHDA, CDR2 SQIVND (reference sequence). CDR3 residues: CASSKLTAHNEQFF. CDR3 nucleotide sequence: TGTGCCAGTAGTAAGTTAACAGCCCACAATGAGCAGTTCTTC.

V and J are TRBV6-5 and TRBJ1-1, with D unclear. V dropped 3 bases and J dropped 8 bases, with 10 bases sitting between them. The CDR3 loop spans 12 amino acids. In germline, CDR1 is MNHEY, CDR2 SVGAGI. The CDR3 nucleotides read TGTGCCAGCAGTTATAATGCGGGAGAAGCTTTCTTT. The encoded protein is CASSYNAGEAFF.

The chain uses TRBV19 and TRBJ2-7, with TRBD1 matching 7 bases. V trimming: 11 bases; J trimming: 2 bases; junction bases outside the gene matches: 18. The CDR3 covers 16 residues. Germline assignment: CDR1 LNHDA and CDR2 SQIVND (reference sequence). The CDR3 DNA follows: TGTGCCGATCTCGACAGGGAAGCCCAACCGACCTACGAGCAGTACTTC. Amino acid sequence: CADLDREAQPTYEQYF.

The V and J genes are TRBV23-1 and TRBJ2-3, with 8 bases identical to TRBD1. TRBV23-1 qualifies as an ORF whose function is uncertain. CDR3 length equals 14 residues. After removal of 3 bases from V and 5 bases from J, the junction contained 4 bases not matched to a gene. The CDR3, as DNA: TGCGCCAGCAGTCAGGACAGGGTCGGAGATACGCAGTATTTT. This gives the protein CASSQDRVGDTQYF.

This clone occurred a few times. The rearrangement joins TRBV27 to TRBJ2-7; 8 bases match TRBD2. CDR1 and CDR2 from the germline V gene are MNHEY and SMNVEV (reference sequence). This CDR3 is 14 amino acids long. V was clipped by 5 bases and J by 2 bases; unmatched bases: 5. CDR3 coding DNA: TGTGCCAGCAGTCCTCGGGGGGGGGCCTACGAGCAGTACTTC. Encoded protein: CASSPRGGAYEQYF.

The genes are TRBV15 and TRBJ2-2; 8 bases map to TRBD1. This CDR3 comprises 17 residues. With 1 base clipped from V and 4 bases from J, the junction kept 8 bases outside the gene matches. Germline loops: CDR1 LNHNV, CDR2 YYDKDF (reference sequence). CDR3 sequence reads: CATSRAVDRVPTGELFF. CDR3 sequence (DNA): TGTGCCACCAGCAGAGCGGTGGACAGGGTCCCCACCGGGGAGCTGTTTTTT.

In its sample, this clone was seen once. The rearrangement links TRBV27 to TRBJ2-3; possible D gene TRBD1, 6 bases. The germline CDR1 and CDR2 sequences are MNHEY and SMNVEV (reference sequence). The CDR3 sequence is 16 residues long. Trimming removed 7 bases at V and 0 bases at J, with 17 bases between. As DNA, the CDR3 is TGTGCCAGCACCTTTCGCCTGACAGGTAGCACAGATACGCAGTATTTT. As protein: CASTFRLTGSTDTQYF.

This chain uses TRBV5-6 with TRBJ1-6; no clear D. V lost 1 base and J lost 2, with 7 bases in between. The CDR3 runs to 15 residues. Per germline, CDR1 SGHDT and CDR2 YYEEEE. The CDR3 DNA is TGTGCCAGCAGCTTGAGGGCCACCTATAATTCACCCCTCCACTTT. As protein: CASSLRATYNSPLHF.

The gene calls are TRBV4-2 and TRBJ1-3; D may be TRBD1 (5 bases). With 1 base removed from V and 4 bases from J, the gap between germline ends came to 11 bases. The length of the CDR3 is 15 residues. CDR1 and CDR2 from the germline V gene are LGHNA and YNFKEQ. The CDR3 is CASSQVVGAGNTIYF. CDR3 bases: TGTGCCAGCAGCCAAGTGGTCGGGGCCGGAAACACCATATATTTT.

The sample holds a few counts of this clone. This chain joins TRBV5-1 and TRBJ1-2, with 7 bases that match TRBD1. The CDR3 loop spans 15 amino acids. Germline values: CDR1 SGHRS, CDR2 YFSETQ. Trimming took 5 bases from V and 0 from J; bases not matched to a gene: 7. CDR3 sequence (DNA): TGCGCCAGCAGAGAGGAGACAGGGTCTAACTATGGCTACACCTTC. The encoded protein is CASREETGSNYGYTF.

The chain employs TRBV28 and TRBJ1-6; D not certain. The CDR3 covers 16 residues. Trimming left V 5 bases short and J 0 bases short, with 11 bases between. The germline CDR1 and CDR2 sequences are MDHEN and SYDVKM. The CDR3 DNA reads TGTGCCAGCAGTCCCCGATCGAGCTCCTATAATTCACCCCTCCACTTT. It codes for CASSPRSSSYNSPLHF.

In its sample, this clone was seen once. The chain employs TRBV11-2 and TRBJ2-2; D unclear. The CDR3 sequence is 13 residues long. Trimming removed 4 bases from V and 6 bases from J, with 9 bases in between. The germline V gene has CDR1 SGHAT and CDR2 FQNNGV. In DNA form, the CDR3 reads TGTGCCAGCAGCTCACAATGGGCCGGGGAGCTGTTTTTT. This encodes CASSSQWAGELFF.

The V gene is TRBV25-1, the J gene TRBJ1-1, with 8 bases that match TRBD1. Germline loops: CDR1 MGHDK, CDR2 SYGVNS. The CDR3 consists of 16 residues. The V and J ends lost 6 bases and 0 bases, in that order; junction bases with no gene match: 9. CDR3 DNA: TGTGCCAGCAGCCTAACTACAGGGGGAATGAACACTGAAGCTTTCTTT. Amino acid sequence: CASSLTTGGMNTEAFF.

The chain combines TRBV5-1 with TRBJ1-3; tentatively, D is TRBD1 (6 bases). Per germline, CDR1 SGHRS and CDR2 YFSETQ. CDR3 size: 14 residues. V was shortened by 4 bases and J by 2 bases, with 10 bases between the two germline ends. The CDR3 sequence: CASSPQGTGNTIYF. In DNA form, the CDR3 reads TGCGCCAGCAGCCCCCAGGGGACTGGAAACACCATATATTTT.